These T cell receptor beta chains were read from a single sample in a study of blood T cell repertoires in COVID-19. Generated by immunoSEQ multiplex PCR, the TCRdb table keeps only in-frame clones and is missing some. The sample has about 150,000 clones; roughly 85% are singletons. Material: PBMCs or T cells enriched from blood (not recorded which). All receptors derive from a woman aged 70-85 years in a cohort exposed to, infected with or recovered from COVID-19 (not recorded which). CDR3s include the opening cysteine and the closing phenylalanine or tryptophan. The order of the fields is D gene, clone size, J gene, V gene, CDR3 DNA, CDR3 protein. The D gene is left open where the match is weak. Rows may omit the clone size; those that give it use once, few, many or a size class.

D: TRBD1
size: -
J: TRBJ2-3
V: TRBV2
DNA: TGTGCCAGCAGGGGACAGACAGATACGCAGTATTTT
CDR3: CASRGQTDTQYF

D: -
size: -
J: TRBJ1-1
V: TRBV12-3/TRBV12-4
DNA: TGTGCCAGCAGCTTCGACGCGGGGGCTGAAGCTTTCTTT
CDR3: CASSFDAGAEAFF

D: TRBD2
size: -
J: TRBJ2-1
V: TRBV13
DNA: TGTGCCAGCAGCCCCCTGTTTGAGCGGGGTGTCAATGAGCAGTTCTTC
CDR3: CASSPLFERGVNEQFF

D: -
size: -
J: TRBJ2-7
V: TRBV11-2
DNA: TGTGCCAGCAGCTTAGAGCATTTGAGACAGAACTCCTACGAGCAGTACTTC
CDR3: CASSLEHLRQNSYEQYF

D: -
size: -
J: TRBJ2-6
V: TRBV19
DNA: TGTGCCAGTAGTATAGAATACAGAATCTCTGGGGCCAACGTCCTGACTTTC
CDR3: CASSIEYRISGANVLTF

D: -
size: -
J: TRBJ2-2
V: TRBV5-1
DNA: TGCGCCAGCAGCTTGAGGGGGAACACCGGGGAGCTGTTTTTT
CDR3: CASSLRGNTGELFF

D: -
size: -
J: TRBJ2-5
V: TRBV18
DNA: TGTGCCAGCTCTCCGATCGTAGGGCTAGCAGAAGAGACCCAGTACTTC
CDR3: CASSPIVGLAEETQYF

D: TRBD1
size: -
J: TRBJ1-1
V: TRBV27
DNA: TGTGCCAGCAGTTCACCGGGACAGGGGGCTTTCTTT
CDR3: CASSSPGQGAFF

D: -
size: -
J: TRBJ1-6
V: TRBV6-5
DNA: TGTGCCAGCCTCTCGCGGGGAGATTCACCCCTCCACTTT
CDR3: CASLSRGDSPLHF

D: -
size: -
J: TRBJ1-1
V: TRBV7-2
DNA: TGTGCCAGCAGCTTTACCCGGACGGACAAGGTTATGTTT
CDR3: CASSFTRTDKVMF

D: -
size: -
J: TRBJ2-1
V: TRBV28
DNA: TGTGCCAGCAGCCTGAGACTAAACCTTATCAGTGAGCAGTTCTTC
CDR3: CASSLRLNLISEQFF

D: -
size: -
J: TRBJ2-3
V: TRBV20-1
DNA: TGCAGTGCTAGGCTACTACCTACGCAGTATTTT
CDR3: CSARLLPTQYF

D: TRBD1
size: -
J: TRBJ1-5
V: TRBV5-1
DNA: TGCGCCAGCAGCTTGGGGGACAGTGTGAATCAGCCCCAGCATTTT
CDR3: CASSLGDSVNQPQHF

D: TRBD2
size: -
J: TRBJ2-1
V: TRBV5-1
DNA: TGCGCCAGCAGCTCGTTAGCGGGACGGGACAATGAGCAGTTCTTC
CDR3: CASSSLAGRDNEQFF

D: -
size: -
J: TRBJ1-1
V: TRBV6-5
DNA: TGTGCCAGCAGTTACTCATCCCGGACTGAAGCTTTCTTT
CDR3: CASSYSSRTEAFF

D: -
size: -
J: TRBJ2-3
V: TRBV12-5
DNA: TGTGCTAGCGGGGAAGTCGTCCTGAACACAGATACGCAGTATTTT
CDR3: CASGEVVLNTDTQYF

D: -
size: -
J: TRBJ2-7
V: TRBV28
DNA: TGTGCCAGCAGTCTCCAGGGGACGTCTAACGAGCAGTACTTC
CDR3: CASSLQGTSNEQYF

D: -
size: once
J: TRBJ2-5
V: TRBV10-3
DNA: TGTGCCATCAGTCACTTTCTAGCGAGCCAAGAGACCCAGTACTTC
CDR3: CAISHFLASQETQYF

D: -
size: -
J: TRBJ1-6
V: TRBV6-1
DNA: TGTGCCAGCAGTGAGTCAGTGGGGCTTCTGAATCACTTT
CDR3: CASSESVGLLNHF

D: -
size: -
J: TRBJ2-3
V: TRBV28
DNA: TGTGCCAGCGGCTCGTCGGCAGCGACTAGCACAGATACGCAGTATTTT
CDR3: CASGSSAATSTDTQYF

D: -
size: -
J: TRBJ2-2
V: TRBV18
DNA: TGTGCCAGCTCACCACAGGGGCGCACCGGGGAGCTGTTTTTT
CDR3: CASSPQGRTGELFF

D: -
size: -
J: TRBJ1-4
V: TRBV2
DNA: TGTGCCAGCAAGGAAGCGACACCCTCGGAAAAACTGTTTTTT
CDR3: CASKEATPSEKLFF

D: -
size: -
J: TRBJ2-1
V: TRBV7-9
DNA: TGTGCCAGCAGCTTGGGGGCAAGCTCCTACAATGAGCAGTTCTTC
CDR3: CASSLGASSYNEQFF

D: TRBD1
size: -
J: TRBJ2-7
V: TRBV24-1
DNA: TGTGCCACCAGTGAAGTGGACAGGGAAAGGGCCTACGAGCAGTACTTC
CDR3: CATSEVDRERAYEQYF

D: -
size: few
J: TRBJ1-3
V: TRBV7-8
DNA: TGTGCCAGCAGCTTAGCGCGCGGAACTGGAAACACCATATATTTT
CDR3: CASSLARGTGNTIYF

D: TRBD1
size: once
J: TRBJ1-1
V: TRBV2
DNA: TGTGCCAGCTATGGGACAGGGAGTGGAAACACTGAAGCTTTCTTT
CDR3: CASYGTGSGNTEAFF

D: -
size: -
J: TRBJ2-2
V: TRBV7-9
DNA: TGTGCCAGCAGCTTAGCGGGACAGAACACCGGGGAGCTGTTTTTT
CDR3: CASSLAGQNTGELFF

D: TRBD1
size: -
J: TRBJ1-6
V: TRBV3-1/TRBV3-2
DNA: TGTGCCAGCAGCCAATCCCCGGGACAGTCAAATTCACCCCTCCACTTT
CDR3: CASSQSPGQSNSPLHF

D: -
size: -
J: TRBJ2-2
V: TRBV28
DNA: TGTGCCAGCAGTTTATATGACAGATACACCGGGGAGCTGTTTTTT
CDR3: CASSLYDRYTGELFF